This entry features one TCR beta chain sequence. TCRdb's copy holds only in-frame clones and misses some; the assay was immunoSEQ multiplex PCR. The sample lists hundreds of thousands of clones; 85% to 90% were seen once. This sample was included in a study of blood T cell repertoires in COVID-19. The length of the CDR3 is 15 residues. V was shortened by 1 base and J by 8 bases, with 14 bases between the two germline ends. Germline V gene lookup returns CDR1 SEHNR and CDR2 FQNEAQ (reference sequence). This clonotype was obtained from a woman aged 25 to 39 with COVID-19, enrolled during active disease. The V and J genes are TRBV7-9 and TRBJ1-4; D not certain. The sequenced sample was peripheral blood. CDR3 protein: CASSLGWEGGEKLFF. The CDR3 DNA follows: TGTGCCAGCAGCTTAGGATGGGAGGGTGGGGAAAAACTGTTTTTT.